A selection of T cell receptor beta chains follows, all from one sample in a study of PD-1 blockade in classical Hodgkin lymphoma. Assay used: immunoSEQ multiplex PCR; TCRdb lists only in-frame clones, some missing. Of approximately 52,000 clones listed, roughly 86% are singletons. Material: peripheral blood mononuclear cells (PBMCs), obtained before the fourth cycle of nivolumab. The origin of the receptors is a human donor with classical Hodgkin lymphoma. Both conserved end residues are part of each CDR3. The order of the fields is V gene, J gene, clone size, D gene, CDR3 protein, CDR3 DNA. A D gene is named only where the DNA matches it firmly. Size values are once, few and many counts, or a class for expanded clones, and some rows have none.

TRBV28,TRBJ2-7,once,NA,CASRLAPGKPHEQYF,TGTGCCAGCAGGCTAGCCCCCGGGAAACCCCACGAGCAGTACTTC
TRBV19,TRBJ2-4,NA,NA,CASIGQSAKNIQYF,TGTGCCAGTATCGGGCAGTCCGCCAAAAACATTCAGTACTTC
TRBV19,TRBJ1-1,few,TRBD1,CASSERTGRSFF,TGTGCCAGTAGCGAGCGGACAGGGAGGTCTTTCTTT
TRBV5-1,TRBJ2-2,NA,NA,CASSSQVANTGELFF,TGCGCCAGCAGCTCCCAGGTAGCGAACACCGGGGAGCTGTTTTTT
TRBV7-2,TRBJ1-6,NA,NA,CASSLDTGSSYNSPLHF,TGTGCCAGCAGCTTAGACACAGGGAGCTCCTATAATTCACCCCTCCACTTT
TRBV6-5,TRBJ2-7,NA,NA,CASGVRPDPPYEQYF,TGTGCCAGCGGGGTCCGACCAGATCCCCCCTACGAGCAGTACTTC
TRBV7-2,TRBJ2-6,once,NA,CASSPESGANVLTF,TGTGCCAGCAGCCCGGAGTCTGGGGCCAACGTCCTGACTTTC
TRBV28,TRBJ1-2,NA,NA,CASSGGGYTF,TGTGCCAGCAGTGGGGGTGGCTACACCTTC
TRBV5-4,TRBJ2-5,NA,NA,CASRARVGEETQYF,TGTGCCAGCAGAGCAAGAGTAGGGGAAGAGACCCAGTACTTC
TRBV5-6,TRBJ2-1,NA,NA,CASSKGHNEQFF,TGTGCCAGCAGCAAGGGTCACAATGAGCAGTTCTTC
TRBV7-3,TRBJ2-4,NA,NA,CASSLPRSSAKNIQYF,TGTGCCAGCAGCTTACCCCGGAGTAGTGCCAAAAACATTCAGTACTTC
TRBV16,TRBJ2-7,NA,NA,CASSRSTRGSNEQYF,TGTGCCAGCAGCCGATCGACAAGGGGTAGCAACGAGCAGTACTTC
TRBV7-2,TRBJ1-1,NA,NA,CASSLMTGNTEAFF,TGTGCCAGCAGCTTAATGACAGGGAACACTGAAGCTTTCTTT
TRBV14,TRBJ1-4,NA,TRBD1,CASSRMDRGNEKLFF,TGTGCCAGCAGCCGCATGGACAGGGGTAATGAAAAACTGTTTTTT
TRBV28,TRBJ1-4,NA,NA,CASSFLGIEKLFF,TGTGCCAGCAGTTTTCTGGGGATTGAAAAACTGTTTTTT
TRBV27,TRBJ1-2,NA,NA,CASSSVSGSYGYTF,TGTGCCAGCAGTTCCGTATCAGGGTCCTATGGCTACACCTTC
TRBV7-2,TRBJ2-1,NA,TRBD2,CASSYKAGASSYNEQFF,TGTGCCAGCAGCTATAAAGCGGGGGCGAGCTCCTACAATGAGCAGTTCTTC
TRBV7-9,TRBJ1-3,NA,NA,CASSPTFSSGNTIYF,TGTGCCAGCAGCCCGACCTTCAGCTCTGGAAACACCATATATTTT
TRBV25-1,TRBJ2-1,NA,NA,CASSGQRSYNEQFF,TGTGCCAGCAGTGGTCAGCGGAGCTACAATGAGCAGTTCTTC
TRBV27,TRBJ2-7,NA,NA,CASKETGRYEQYF,TGTGCCAGCAAGGAGACAGGAAGGTACGAGCAGTACTTC
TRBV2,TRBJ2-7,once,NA,CASSFGTAVTYEQYF,TGTGCCAGCAGTTTTGGGACCGCCGTAACCTACGAGCAGTACTTC
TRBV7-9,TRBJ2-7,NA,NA,CASSLSGYEQYF,TGTGCCAGCAGCTTATCTGGCTACGAGCAGTACTTC
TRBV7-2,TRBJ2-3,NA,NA,CASSPLRGYTQYF,TGTGCCAGCAGCCCCCTGCGGGGATATACGCAGTATTTT
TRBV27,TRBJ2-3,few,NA,CASSNLEVTSTDTQYF,TGTGCCAGCAGTAACCTCGAGGTGACTAGCACAGATACGCAGTATTTT
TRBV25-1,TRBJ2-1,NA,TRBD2,CASSGGGGNGDEQFF,TGTGCCAGCAGTGGCGGCGGGGGGAACGGGGATGAGCAGTTCTTC
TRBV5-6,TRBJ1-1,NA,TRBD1,CASSLLRDRGVTEAFF,TGTGCCAGCAGCCTCCTCCGGGACAGGGGGGTCACTGAAGCTTTCTTT
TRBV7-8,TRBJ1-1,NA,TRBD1,CASSGRTGPANTEAFF,TGTGCCAGCAGCGGGCGGACAGGGCCGGCGAACACTGAAGCTTTCTTT
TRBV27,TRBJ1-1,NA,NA,CASSFLGVNTEAFF,TGTGCCAGCAGTTTTCTGGGAGTCAACACTGAAGCTTTCTTT
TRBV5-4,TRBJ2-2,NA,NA,CASSSPGQSNTGELFF,TGTGCCAGCAGCTCCCCTGGGCAGTCTAACACCGGGGAGCTGTTTTTT
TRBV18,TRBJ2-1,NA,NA,CASSPTGYNEQFF,TGTGCCAGCTCACCGACAGGTTACAATGAGCAGTTCTTC
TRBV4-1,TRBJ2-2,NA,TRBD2,CASSQRGLAGNTGELFF,TGCGCCAGCAGCCAGAGAGGACTAGCTGGGAACACCGGGGAGCTGTTTTTT
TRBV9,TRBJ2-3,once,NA,CASSVGGYTDTQYF,TGTGCCAGCAGCGTAGGGGGTTACACAGATACGCAGTATTTT
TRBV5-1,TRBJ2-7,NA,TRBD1,CASSLVPGQVTYEQYF,TGCGCCAGCAGCTTGGTTCCGGGACAGGTCACCTACGAGCAGTACTTC
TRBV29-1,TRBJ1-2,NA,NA,CSVVDRFYGYTF,TGCAGCGTAGTCGACAGGTTCTATGGCTACACCTTC
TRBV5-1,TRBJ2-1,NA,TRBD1,CASSGQGITNEQFF,TGCGCCAGCAGCGGACAGGGGATAACAAATGAGCAGTTCTTC
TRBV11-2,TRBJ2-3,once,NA,CASSPEGDGTDTQYF,TGTGCCAGCAGCCCCGAAGGGGATGGCACAGATACGCAGTATTTT
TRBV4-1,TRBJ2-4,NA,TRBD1,CASSQDGLRTGGLNIQYF,TGCGCCAGCAGCCAAGACGGCCTTAGGACAGGGGGCTTAAACATTCAGTACTTC
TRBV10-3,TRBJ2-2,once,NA,CAIGTGELFF,TGTGCCATCGGGACCGGGGAGCTGTTTTTT
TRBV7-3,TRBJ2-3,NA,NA,CASSQTAFVMDTQYF,TGTGCCAGCAGCCAAACGGCCTTTGTAATGGATACGCAGTATTTT
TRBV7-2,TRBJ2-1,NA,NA,CASSLSVYLREQFF,TGTGCCAGCAGCTTATCGGTCTACCTCAGGGAGCAGTTCTTC
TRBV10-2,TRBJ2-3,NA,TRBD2,CASYESGKPTDTQYF,TGCGCCAGCTATGAAAGCGGGAAACCCACAGATACGCAGTATTTT
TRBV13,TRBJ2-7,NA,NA,CASILRGGYEQYF,TGTGCCAGCATCCTACGTGGCGGTTACGAGCAGTACTTC
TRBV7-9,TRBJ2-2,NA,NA,CAIADREGTGELFF,TGTGCCATTGCGGACAGGGAGGGCACCGGGGAGCTGTTTTTT
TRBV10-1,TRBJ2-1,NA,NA,CASRGEGPSNEQFF,TGCGCCAGCAGAGGAGAGGGCCCCTCCAATGAGCAGTTCTTC